This T cell receptor beta chain was documented in a study of pediatric ulcerative colitis. Clones were sequenced by immunoSEQ multiplex PCR, and TCRdb holds only the in-frame ones, with some missing. Of approximately 37,000 clones listed, 75% are singletons. A remark on this clone: Its antigen is not known.

Germline assignment: CDR1 SGHTA and CDR2 FQGNSA. Trimming removed 5 bases from V and 6 bases from J, with 5 bases in between. The CDR3 is 11 amino acids. The rectum was sampled with one to two pinch biopsies at colonoscopy. Study-level points and caveats: Clonal expansions reduced rectal repertoire diversity in acute severe colitis.

What was sequenced was gut tissue. This receptor was identified in a boy aged 5-17 years with severe ulcerative colitis. The chain carries TRBV7-2 and TRBJ2-1; no clear D gene. The CDR3 sequence is CASSLFNEQFF. The CDR3 coding sequence is TGTGCCAGCAGCCTGTTCAATGAGCAGTTCTTC.